Sequencing of this TCR beta chain was carried out in a study of cytomegalovirus exposure and HLA in healthy donors. Whole-study findings and limits: Researchers reported that a few CMV-associated chains were confirmed in vitro as CMV antigen-specific.

The PCR had 60 Vbeta and 13 Jbeta primers. Repertoires were generated with immunoSEQ multiplex PCR, while TCRdb's copy carries only in-frame clones and drops some. Here the sample spans about 110,000 clones, around three quarters being singletons. Trimming shortened V by 4 bases and J by 5 bases, and 18 bases separated the two germline ends. CDR1 and CDR2 from the germline V gene are SGHTS and YDEGEE. The CDR3 consists of 16 residues. Regarding this clone: What it binds is not known.

V and J are TRBV5-8 and TRBJ1-4; a possible D gene is TRBD1 (5 bases). The specimen was PBMCs. The sequence derives from a woman in her forties or fifties in good health and CMV-seropositive. The DNA of the CDR3 is TGTGCCAGCAGCCCCGGCGGAGGGACTAAGAATGAAAAACTGTTTTTT. Translating gives CASSPGGGTKNEKLFF.